This is a list of T cell receptor beta chains from one sample in a study of cytomegalovirus exposure and HLA in healthy donors. Sequenced by immunoSEQ multiplex PCR; TCRdb stores in-frame clones only, minus some. Of 140,000 to 150,000 clones listed, under 90% are singletons. The source material was PBMCs. The receptors were sampled from a boy between 2 and 10 years old in good health and CMV-seronegative. Both conserved end residues are part of each CDR3. D genes are given only for firm matches. The size field is filled for only some rows; it gives once, few, many or a size class.

abundance	v_gene	j_gene	d_gene	CDR3aa	CDR3nt
NA	TRBV2	TRBJ1-6	TRBD1	CASSSPGADRGGSTYNPPLHF	TGTGCCAGCAGCAGTCCGGGGGCCGACAGGGGGGGTAGTACCTATAATCCACCCCTCCACTTT
NA	TRBV25-1	TRBJ2-1	NA	CASSEDYSSYNEQFF	TGTGCCAGCAGTGAAGACTACAGTAGCTACAATGAGCAGTTCTTC
NA	TRBV6-5	TRBJ1-2	NA	CASSYSGGPLYGYTF	TGTGCCAGCAGTTACTCCGGGGGGCCCCTCTATGGCTACACCTTC
NA	TRBV29-1	TRBJ1-1	NA	CSARPPGNTEAFF	TGCAGCGCGCGGCCCCCGGGGAACACTGAAGCTTTCTTT
once	TRBV5-4	TRBJ2-7	TRBD2	CASSSGGPYEQYF	TGTGCCAGCAGCTCGGGGGGGCCCTACGAGCAGTACTTC
NA	TRBV18	TRBJ1-5	TRBD1	CASSPTTGGGMGNQPQHF	TGTGCCAGCTCACCAACAACAGGGGGCGGTATGGGCAATCAGCCCCAGCATTTT
NA	TRBV10-3	TRBJ2-1	TRBD2	CAIRGSLAGNGNEQFF	TGTGCCATCAGGGGCTCACTAGCGGGAAATGGGAATGAGCAGTTCTTC
NA	TRBV7-8	TRBJ1-1	NA	CASSPRRGTRPEAFF	TGTGCCAGCAGCCCTCGGCGCGGGACGCGGCCTGAAGCTTTCTTT
NA	TRBV7-2	TRBJ2-1	TRBD2	CAGGDYSYNEQFF	TGTGCCGGAGGGGACTACTCCTACAATGAGCAGTTCTTC
NA	TRBV6-5	TRBJ2-7	NA	CASSLRGFGSYEQYF	TGTGCCAGCAGCCTCAGAGGGTTCGGCTCCTACGAGCAGTACTTC
NA	TRBV27	TRBJ1-2	NA	CASSSPAREGGYTF	TGTGCCAGCAGTTCCCCGGCGAGGGAAGGCGGCTACACCTTC
NA	TRBV7-9	TRBJ2-7	NA	CASSFFPGLYYEQYF	TGTGCCAGCAGCTTCTTCCCCGGACTCTACTACGAGCAGTACTTC
once	TRBV7-9	TRBJ2-1	TRBD1	CVSIPRTGSNEQFF	TGTGTCAGCATCCCCCGGACAGGAAGCAATGAGCAGTTCTTC
NA	TRBV5-6	TRBJ1-2	NA	CASSPGQQGNYGYTF	TGTGCCAGCAGCCCAGGGCAGCAGGGCAACTATGGCTACACCTTC
NA	TRBV11-3	TRBJ2-7	TRBD2	CASSLVNSGRTSEQYF	TGTGCCAGCAGCTTAGTAAATAGCGGGAGGACATCCGAGCAGTACTTC
NA	TRBV28	TRBJ2-1	NA	CASSTRESQFF	TGTGCCAGCAGTACGAGAGAGTCGCAGTTCTTC
NA	TRBV15	TRBJ1-2	NA	CATSRDDRPRGYTF	TGTGCCACCAGCAGAGATGACCGGCCTAGAGGCTACACCTTC
once	TRBV15	TRBJ2-7	TRBD1	CATSMLGTGTLEQYF	TGTGCCACCAGCATGTTGGGGACAGGGACCTTAGAGCAGTACTTC
NA	TRBV5-6	TRBJ2-7	NA	CASSHYDSAYEQYF	TGTGCCAGCAGCCATTACGACAGTGCCTACGAGCAGTACTTC
few	TRBV9	TRBJ2-1	NA	CASSASGVAYNEQFF	TGTGCCAGCAGCGCTTCCGGGGTCGCCTACAATGAGCAGTTCTTC
NA	TRBV19	TRBJ2-7	TRBD1	CASSRQGAVYEQYF	TGTGCCAGTAGTCGCCAGGGGGCGGTGTACGAGCAGTACTTC
once	TRBV4-3	TRBJ2-2	NA	CASSPAWSNTGELFF	TGCGCCAGCAGCCCCGCCTGGAGTAACACCGGGGAGCTGTTTTTT
NA	TRBV29-1	TRBJ2-3	TRBD2	CSVGAGVLKDTQYF	TGCAGCGTCGGAGCGGGAGTCCTTAAGGATACGCAGTATTTT
NA	TRBV4-3	TRBJ2-7	TRBD1	CASSQTRDRVDAQYF	TGCGCCAGCAGCCAAACACGGGACAGGGTGGATGCTCAGTACTTC
NA	TRBV4-1	TRBJ1-5	NA	CASSQEVQHYSNQPQHF	TGCGCCAGCAGCCAAGAGGTACAGCATTATAGCAATCAGCCCCAGCATTTT
once	TRBV4-1	TRBJ2-2	TRBD2	CASSQGWSGGNTGELFF	TGCGCCAGCAGCCAAGGATGGTCGGGAGGGAACACCGGGGAGCTGTTTTTT
NA	TRBV6-6	TRBJ1-5	TRBD1	CASSSGQGWEPQHF	TGTGCCAGCAGCTCAGGACAGGGCTGGGAGCCCCAGCATTTT
NA	TRBV7-7	TRBJ2-2	TRBD1	CASSLEPGGNRNTGELFF	TGTGCCAGCAGCTTAGAGCCAGGGGGTAATAGAAACACCGGGGAGCTGTTTTTT
NA	TRBV4-2	TRBJ1-1	NA	CASSQAIQPNTEAFF	TGTGCCAGCAGCCAAGCGATACAACCGAACACTGAAGCTTTCTTT
NA	TRBV7-9	TRBJ1-5	NA	CASSLRGDGPQHF	TGTGCCAGCAGCTTACGGGGTGACGGGCCCCAGCATTTT
NA	TRBV9	TRBJ1-2	NA	CASSVEAGRHGYTF	TGTGCCAGCAGCGTAGAGGCAGGGCGGCATGGCTACACCTTC
NA	TRBV7-8	TRBJ2-7	TRBD2	CASSRVGTSGGAYEQYF	TGTGCCAGCAGCCGTGTCGGGACTAGCGGGGGGGCCTACGAGCAGTACTTC
NA	TRBV28	TRBJ2-7	NA	CASTRDYEQYF	TGTGCCAGCACTCGGGACTACGAGCAGTACTTC
NA	TRBV5-5	TRBJ2-1	NA	CASSLAQGLYNEQFF	TGTGCCAGCAGCTTGGCACAGGGCCTTTACAATGAGCAGTTCTTC
NA	TRBV7-3	TRBJ2-6	NA	CASSSQGRSGANVLTF	TGTGCCAGCAGCTCACAGGGAAGGTCTGGGGCCAACGTCCTGACTTTC
NA	TRBV10-3	TRBJ2-5	NA	CAIILSYF	TGTGCCATCATCCTTTCTTACTTC
NA	TRBV28	TRBJ2-2	TRBD2	CASSLALAGLNPEDTGELFF	TGTGCCAGCAGTTTGGCCCTAGCGGGACTCAACCCTGAAGACACCGGGGAGCTGTTTTTT
NA	TRBV9	TRBJ1-3	NA	CASSGRTALSGNTIYF	TGTGCCAGCAGCGGCCGGACAGCTCTCTCTGGAAACACCATATATTTT
NA	TRBV5-8	TRBJ2-6	TRBD1	CASSRTGQGASGANVLTF	TGTGCCAGCAGCCGAACGGGACAGGGAGCGTCTGGGGCCAACGTCCTGACTTTC
few	TRBV4-1	TRBJ2-2	NA	CASSLYRTGELFF	TGCGCCAGCAGCTTATATCGGACCGGGGAGCTGTTTTTT
NA	TRBV12-5	TRBJ2-7	NA	CASGLVVGATHYEQYF	TGTGCTAGTGGCCTCGTAGTGGGGGCCACCCACTACGAGCAGTACTTC
NA	TRBV27	TRBJ2-7	NA	CASSTTGFYEQYF	TGTGCCAGCAGTACAACGGGTTTCTACGAGCAGTACTTC
NA	TRBV4-1	TRBJ2-5	TRBD2	CASAGGSTTSSETQYF	TGCGCCAGCGCAGGCGGGAGTACGACCTCCTCCGAGACCCAGTACTTC
few	TRBV27	TRBJ1-5	NA	CASRKGRGGLSNQPQHF	TGTGCCAGCAGAAAGGGCAGGGGTGGCCTTAGCAATCAGCCCCAGCATTTT
NA	TRBV28	TRBJ2-7	TRBD1	CASSSILRDRLTYEQYF	TGTGCCAGCAGTTCTATTCTCCGGGACAGGTTGACCTACGAGCAGTACTTC
once	TRBV20-1	TRBJ2-3	NA	CSARAGIKQYF	TGCAGTGCTAGAGCAGGGATAAAGCAGTATTTT